These 14 T cell receptor beta chains were all obtained from the same sample, sequenced in a study of cytotoxic CD8 clonotypes in ibrutinib-treated CLL. Sequenced by immunoSEQ multiplex PCR; TCRdb stores in-frame clones only, minus some. Counted here are around 330,000 clones, 67% occurring once; the ten biggest clones make up around 6.3%. Sample: PBMCs, taken after 36 months of ibrutinib treatment. Receptor source: a human donor with chronic lymphocytic leukemia.

The V and J genes are TRBV11-2 and TRBJ2-1; 7 positions match TRBD1. CDR3 size: 14 residues. Germline V gene data show CDR1 as SGHAT and CDR2 as FQNNGV. With 5 bases clipped from V and 3 bases from J, the junction kept 4 bases outside the gene matches. The DNA of the CDR3 is TGTGCCAGCAGCCGGGACAGCGACTACAATGAGCAGTTCTTC. Translation gives CASSRDSDYNEQFF.

This chain uses TRBV9 with TRBJ2-7; TRBD2 is a possible D gene (5 bases). CDR3 length: 15 amino acids. Per the germline V gene, CDR1 is SGDLS and CDR2 is YYNGEE. The V end lost 0 bases, the J end lost 2 bases, and 12 bases lay between the germline ends. The CDR3 loop is CASSVGGAGPYEQYF. The CDR3 coding sequence is TGTGCCAGCAGCGTAGGGGGAGCAGGACCCTACGAGCAGTACTTC. The complete variable domain, with remaining parts taken from reference TRBV9 and TRBJ2-7, reads DSGVTQTPKHLITATGQRVTLRCSPRSGDLSVYWYQQSLDQGLQFLIQYYNGEERAKGNILERFSAQQFPDLHSELNLSSLELGDSALYFCASSVGGAGPYEQYFGPGTRLTVT.

This clone was seen only a few times. The chain's CDR3 is CASSVGLSGANVLTF. The CDR3 DNA reads as TGTGCCAGCAGCGTTGGACTGTCTGGGGCCAACGTCCTGACTTTC. The rearrangement joins TRBV9 to TRBJ2-6; TRBD2 might be the D (5 bases). This CDR3 is built from 15 residues. V lost 2 bases and J 1 base, leaving 7 bases between the germline ends. Per the germline V gene, CDR1 is SGDLS and CDR2 is YYNGEE.

This sequence joins TRBV9 and TRBJ2-1; D possibly corresponds to TRBD1 (6 bases). The germline V gene has CDR1 SGDLS and CDR2 YYNGEE. The CDR3 is 15 amino acids. Trimming pared 0 bases from V and 6 bases from J, leaving 13 bases between. The CDR3 region is CASSVVLGAGNEQFF. In DNA, the CDR3 is TGTGCCAGCAGCGTAGTGCTGGGGGCCGGCAATGAGCAGTTCTTC.

The chain recombines TRBV6-1 with TRBJ2-5; 8 bases align to TRBD2. The V segment lost 8 bases and the J segment 9 bases; nucleotides outside the gene matches: 5. The CDR3 is 11 residues long. Per germline, CDR1 MNHNS and CDR2 SASEGT. The CDR3 DNA is TGTGCCAGCGGCCGGGAGGGGGCCCAGTACTTC. It is translated as CASGREGAQYF.

The chain has TRBV5-4 and TRBJ2-3, with D maybe TRBD2 (5 bases). The length of the CDR3 is 14 residues. V was shortened by 1 base and J by 2 bases, with 8 bases between the two germline ends. CDR1 is SGHNT and CDR2 is YYREEE in the germline V gene (reference sequence). Here the CDR3 reads CASSLSGNTDTQYF. The DNA of the CDR3 is TGTGCCAGCAGCTTGTCCGGGAACACAGATACGCAGTATTTT.

The V call is TRBV19, the J call TRBJ1-2; 7 positions agree with TRBD1. Germline values: CDR1 LNHDA, CDR2 SQIVND (reference sequence). This CDR3 is built from 16 residues. V lost 3 bases and J lost 3; bases outside the gene matches: 10. CDR3 nucleotides: TGTGCCAGTAGTATGTCGACAGGGAGGATTCACTATGGCTACACCTTC. It specifies CASSMSTGRIHYGYTF. The full variable domain, with the rest looked up from reference TRBV19 and TRBJ1-2, is DGGITQSPKYLFRKEGQNVTLSCEQNLNHDAMYWYRQDPGQGLRLIYYSQIVNDFQKGDIAEGYSVSREKKESFPLTVTSAQKNPTAFYLCASSMSTGRIHYGYTFGSGTRLTVV.

This chain joins TRBV12-5 and TRBJ2-3; D is undetermined. The germline V and J ends were trimmed by 3 bases and 4 bases, with 8 bases remaining between them. The germline V gene encodes CDR1 LGHNT and CDR2 FRNRAP. The CDR3 runs 13 residues. The CDR3 DNA reads TGTGCTAGTGGTTTTCCCCCCTCAGATACGCAGTATTTT. Its protein product is CASGFPPSDTQYF.

The V and J genes are TRBV7-9 and TRBJ2-1, with 16 bases that match TRBD2. Germline lookup yields CDR1 SEHNR and CDR2 FQNEAQ (reference sequence). The V and J ends lost 4 bases and 7 bases, in that order; junction bases with no gene match: 10. This CDR3 spans 18 amino acids. In DNA, the CDR3 is TGTGCCAGCAGCTCCCAAGGGACTAGCGGGGGGGACATGAATGAGCAGTTCTTC. The encoded protein is CASSSQGTSGGDMNEQFF.

The CDR3 region is CAGGRDTLFPPLHF. The CDR3 DNA sequence: TGTGCCGGGGGCCGGGACACCCTTTTCCCACCCCTCCACTTT. The V and J genes are TRBV6-1 and TRBJ1-6; weak D call: TRBD1 (6 bases). V shed 11 bases and J shed 11 bases, with 22 bases lying between them. The CDR3 consists of 14 residues. Germline CDR1 and CDR2: MNHNS and SASEGT.

The rearrangement links TRBV15 to TRBJ2-5; D is tentatively TRBD1 or TRBD2 (5 bases each). Germline CDR1 is LNHNV and CDR2 is YYDKDF (reference sequence). The V end lost 0 bases, the J end lost 5 bases, and 10 bases lay between the germline ends. The CDR3 totals 14 residues. The CDR3 sequence: CATSRDRGEETQYF. Written as DNA, the CDR3 is TGTGCCACCAGCAGAGATCGGGGCGAGGAGACCCAGTACTTC.

This clone was counted only a few times. CDR3 coding DNA: TGCGCCAGCAGCTCCTATACCCTGGACAGCTGGAACACCGGGGAGCTGTTTTTT. This sequence encodes CASSSYTLDSWNTGELFF. This chain uses TRBV5-1 with TRBJ2-2, with TRBD1 as a possible D gene (6 bases). The CDR3 has 18 residues. The V gene lost 3 bases and the J gene lost 1 base, with 19 bases spanning the gap. The V gene's germline CDR1 is SGHRS and CDR2 YFSETQ.

The rearrangement joins TRBV6-5 to TRBJ2-7, with 8 bases identical to TRBD1. Germline assignment: CDR1 MNHEY and CDR2 SVGAGI. There are 15 residues in the CDR3. The V gene end was trimmed by 1 base and the J gene end by 3 bases; junction bases not matched to a gene: 5. In DNA form, the CDR3 reads TGTGCCAGCAGTTACTTACAGGGGGTAATCTACGAGCAGTACTTC. Translation gives CASSYLQGVIYEQYF.

The gene calls are TRBV4-2 and TRBJ1-4; possible D gene TRBD1, 5 bases. Trimming took 6 bases from V and 3 from J, leaving 11 bases between them. Germline-derived CDR1 and CDR2 are LGHNA and YNFKEQ. This CDR3 comprises 14 residues. CDR3 nucleotide sequence: TGTGCCAGCAGACGGGACTCAGCTAATGAAAAACTGTTTTTT. Its protein is CASRRDSANEKLFF.